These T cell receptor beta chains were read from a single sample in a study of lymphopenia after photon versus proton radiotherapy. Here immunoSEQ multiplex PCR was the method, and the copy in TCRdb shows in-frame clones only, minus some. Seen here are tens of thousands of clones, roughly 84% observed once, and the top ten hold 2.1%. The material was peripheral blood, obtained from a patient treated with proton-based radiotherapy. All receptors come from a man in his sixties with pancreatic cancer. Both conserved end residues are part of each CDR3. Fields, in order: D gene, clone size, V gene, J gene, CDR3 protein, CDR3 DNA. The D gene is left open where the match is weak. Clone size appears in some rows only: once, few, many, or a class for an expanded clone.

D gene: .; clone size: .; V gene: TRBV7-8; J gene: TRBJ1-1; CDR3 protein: CASSFGTTLLNTEAFF; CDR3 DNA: TGTGCCAGCAGCTTTGGGACAACCCTTCTGAACACTGAAGCTTTCTTT
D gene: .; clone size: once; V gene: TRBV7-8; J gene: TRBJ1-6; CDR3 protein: CASRTDLGTLHF; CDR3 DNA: TGTGCCAGCAGGACCGATCTGGGGACCCTCCACTTT
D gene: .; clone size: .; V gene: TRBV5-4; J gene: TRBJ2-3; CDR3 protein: CASSLVPTDTQYF; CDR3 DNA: TGTGCCAGCAGCTTGGTGCCAACAGATACGCAGTATTTT
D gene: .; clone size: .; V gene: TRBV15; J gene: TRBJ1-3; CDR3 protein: CATGSGGNTIYF; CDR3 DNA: TGTGCCACAGGTTCAGGCGGAAACACCATATATTTT
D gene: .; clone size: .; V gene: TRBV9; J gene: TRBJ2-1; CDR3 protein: CASSVLASRHYNEQFF; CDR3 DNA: TGTGCCAGCAGCGTTTTGGCTAGCAGACACTACAATGAGCAGTTCTTC
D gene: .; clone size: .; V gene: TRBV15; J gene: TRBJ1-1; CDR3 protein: CATSRDYRNEAFF; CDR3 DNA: TGTGCCACCAGCAGAGATTACCGCAACGAAGCTTTCTTT
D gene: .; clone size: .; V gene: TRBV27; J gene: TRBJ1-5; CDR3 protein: CASSPVSSNQPQHF; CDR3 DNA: TGTGCCAGCAGTCCTGTAAGCAGCAATCAGCCCCAGCATTTT
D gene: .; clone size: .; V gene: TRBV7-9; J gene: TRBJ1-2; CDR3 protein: CASSLAGGNYGYTF; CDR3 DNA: TGTGCCAGCAGCTTAGCCGGGGGGAACTATGGCTACACCTTC
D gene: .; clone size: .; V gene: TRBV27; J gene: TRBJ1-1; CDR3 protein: CASRGHTNTEAFF; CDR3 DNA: TGTGCCAGCAGGGGACATACGAACACTGAAGCTTTCTTT
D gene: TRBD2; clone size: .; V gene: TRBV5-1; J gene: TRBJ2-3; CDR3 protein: CASSLGLAGWDTQYF; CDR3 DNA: TGCGCCAGCAGCCTCGGACTAGCGGGATGGGATACGCAGTATTTT
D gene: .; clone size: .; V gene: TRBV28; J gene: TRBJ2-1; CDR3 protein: CASSLNTHNEQFF; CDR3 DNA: TGTGCCAGCAGTTTGAACACCCACAATGAGCAGTTCTTC
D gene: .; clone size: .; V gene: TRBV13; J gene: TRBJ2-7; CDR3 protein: CASNLLNEQYF; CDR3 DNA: TGTGCCAGCAACTTACTCAACGAGCAGTACTTC
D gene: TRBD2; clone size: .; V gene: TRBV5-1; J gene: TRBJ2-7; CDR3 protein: CASSLESSGSHEQYF; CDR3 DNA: TGCGCCAGCAGCTTGGAGTCTAGCGGGAGCCACGAGCAGTACTTC
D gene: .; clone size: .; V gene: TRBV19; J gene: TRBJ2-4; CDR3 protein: CASSIGGTAVAKNIQYF; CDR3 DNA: TGTGCCAGTAGTATCGGGGGGACAGCGGTAGCCAAAAACATTCAGTACTTC